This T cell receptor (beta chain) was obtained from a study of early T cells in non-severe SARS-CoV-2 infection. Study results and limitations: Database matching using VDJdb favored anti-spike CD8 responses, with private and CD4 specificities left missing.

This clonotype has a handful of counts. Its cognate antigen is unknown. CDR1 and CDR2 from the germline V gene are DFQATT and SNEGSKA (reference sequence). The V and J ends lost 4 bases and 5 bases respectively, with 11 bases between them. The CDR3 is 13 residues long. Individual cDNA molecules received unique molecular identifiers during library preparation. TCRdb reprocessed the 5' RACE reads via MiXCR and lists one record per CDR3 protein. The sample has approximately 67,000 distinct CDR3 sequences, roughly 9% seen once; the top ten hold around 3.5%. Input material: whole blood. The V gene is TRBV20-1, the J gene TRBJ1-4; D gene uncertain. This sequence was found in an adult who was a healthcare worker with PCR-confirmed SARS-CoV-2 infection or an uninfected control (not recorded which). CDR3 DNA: TGCAGTGCTAAGGAGGTTCTCAATGAAAAACTGTTTTTT. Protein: CSAKEVLNEKLFF.